The 21 T cell receptor beta chains below all came from one sample that was sequenced in a study of cytomegalovirus exposure and HLA in healthy donors. The PCR contained 60 Vbeta and 13 Jbeta primers. TCRdb keeps only in-frame clones here, not all; method: immunoSEQ multiplex PCR. The sample records 60,000 to 70,000 clones, approximately 71% being singletons. The specimen sequenced was PBMCs. These receptors were obtained from a man between 45 and 60 years old in good health and CMV-seropositive.

The genes are TRBV18 and TRBJ2-4; 7 nucleotides match TRBD2. This CDR3 has 17 residues. The J segment lost 0 bases and the V segment lost 1 base, leaving 6 bases of the junction unmatched. Germline V gives CDR1 KGHSH, CDR2 LQKENI. CDR3: CASSPLGGGIAKNIQYF. The CDR3, as DNA: TGTGCCAGCTCACCACTTGGGGGGGGGATAGCCAAAAACATTCAGTACTTC. The variable domain in full, with the rest retrieved from reference TRBV18 and TRBJ2-4, is NAGVMQNPRHLVRRRGQEARLRCSPMKGHSHVYWYRQLPEEGLKFMVYLQKENIIDESGMPKERFSAEFPKEGPSILRIQQVVRGDSAAYFCASSPLGGGIAKNIQYFGAGTRLSVL.

The chain links TRBV4-3 to TRBJ2-3; 8 bases line up with TRBD2. This CDR3 comprises 16 residues. The V gene end was trimmed by 4 bases and the J gene end by 2 bases; junction bases not matched to a gene: 8. Per germline, CDR1 LGHNA and CDR2 YSLEER. The CDR3 DNA sequence: TGCGCCAGCAGCCCCCGTGCGGGGGGCACCACAGATACGCAGTATTTT. Protein product: CASSPRAGGTTDTQYF.

The chain carries TRBV10-3 and TRBJ1-3; possible D gene TRBD1, 5 bases. V lost 0 bases and J 4 bases, leaving 10 bases between the germline ends. The CDR3 spans 15 residues. CDR1 and CDR2 from the germline V gene are ENHRY and SYGVKD. CDR3 amino acids: CAISESGGSGNTIYF. The CDR3 bases are TGTGCCATCAGTGAGTCGGGGGGTTCGGGAAACACCATATATTTT.

This clone was seen just once. CDR3 nucleotides: TGTGCCAGCAGCCCAGGGGACACCGTCTCTGGTGGCTACACCTTC. It codes for CASSPGDTVSGGYTF. This sequence joins TRBV7-9 and TRBJ1-2; tentatively, D is TRBD1 (6 bases). With 5 bases removed from V and 7 bases from J, the gap between germline ends came to 20 bases. This CDR3 comprises 15 residues. Germline CDR1 and CDR2: SEHNR and FQNEAQ (reference sequence).

The chain recombines TRBV5-4 with TRBJ2-2; 9 bases are a match to TRBD2. This CDR3 is 18 amino acids long. Unmatched junction bases numbered 8, after V lost 2 bases and J lost 0 bases. Germline CDR1 is SGHNT and CDR2 is YYREEE (reference sequence). The CDR3 nucleotides are TGTGCCAGCAGCTTCCCAGCGGGGGGCCTCGCGAACACCGGGGAGCTGTTTTTT. Its protein is CASSFPAGGLANTGELFF.

This sequence joins TRBV27 and TRBJ2-4, with 9 nucleotides matching TRBD2. Per the germline V gene, CDR1 is MNHEY and CDR2 is SMNVEV (reference sequence). Trimming removed 2 bases from V and 3 bases from J; junction bases left unmatched: 8. This CDR3 is built from 17 residues. The CDR3 DNA follows: TGTGCCAGCAGTTTAGGGGGCGCGGGAGGGGTCAAAAACATTCAGTACTTC. Translation gives CASSLGGAGGVKNIQYF.

The chain is built from TRBV5-1 and TRBJ2-6; possibly TRBD1 for D (6 bases). CDR1 is SGHRS, CDR2 YFSETQ, per germline. The length of the CDR3 is 17 residues. V was shortened by 3 bases and J by 0 bases, with 13 bases between the two germline ends. Written as DNA, the CDR3 is TGCGCCAGCAGCTGGAGGCAGGGGAGCTCTGGGGCCAACGTCCTGACTTTC. It is translated as CASSWRQGSSGANVLTF. Combining the CDR3 with reference TRBV5-1 and TRBJ2-6 gives the whole variable domain KAGVTQTPRYLIKTRGQQVTLSCSPISGHRSVSWYQQTPGQGLQFLFEYFSETQRNKGNFPGRFSGRQFSNSRSEMNVSTLELGDSALYLCASSWRQGSSGANVLTFGAGSRLTVL.

This clone occurred a few times. The sample contains more than one DNA sequence encoding this CDR3. The gene calls are TRBV7-9 and TRBJ1-4, with D hard to call. Germline V CDR1 and CDR2: SEHNR, FQNEAQ (reference sequence). The CDR3 sequence is 14 residues long. V was pared by 4 bases and J by 0 bases, with 6 bases between. CDR3 in amino acids: CASSSQATNEKLFF. For the CDR3, the DNA is TGTGCCAGCAGCTCACAAGCAACTAATGAAAAACTGTTTTTT.

The chain joins TRBV4-2 to TRBJ2-7, with 10 bases lining up with TRBD1. The length of the CDR3 is 18 residues. From germline, CDR1 is LGHNA and CDR2 YNFKEQ. J gave up 0 bases and V 0 bases, and 8 bases lay outside the gene matches. CDR3 nucleotide sequence: TGTGCCAGCAGCCAAGATATTGTGGGACAGGGGTCCTCCTACGAGCAGTACTTC. Translated, it gives CASSQDIVGQGSSYEQYF.

The V call is TRBV5-1, the J call TRBJ1-4; D gene unclear. V lost 0 bases and J 5 bases, leaving 8 bases between the germline ends. The CDR3 loop spans 14 amino acids. Germline values: CDR1 SGHRS, CDR2 YFSETQ. The CDR3 here is CASSLGRANEKLFF. CDR3 nucleotides: TGCGCCAGCAGCTTGGGAAGAGCCAATGAAAAACTGTTTTTT.

V usage is TRBV9 and J usage is TRBJ2-7; 7 bases fit TRBD1. This CDR3 has 13 amino acids. Trimming at V came to 3 bases and at J to 4 bases, leaving 4 bases not matched to a gene. CDR1 is SGDLS, CDR2 YYNGEE, per germline. CDR3 region: CASSAGTAYEQYF. In DNA form, the CDR3 reads TGTGCCAGCAGCGCAGGGACAGCTTACGAGCAGTACTTC.

This chain links TRBV4-3 with TRBJ2-7; TRBD2 is a possible D gene (5 bases). Germline-derived CDR1 and CDR2 are LGHNA and YSLEER. CDR3 length equals 14 residues. Trimming cost V 4 bases and J 1 base, with 11 bases left between them. CDR3 nucleotide sequence: TGCGCCAGCAGCCCAGTGGGAGATTCCTACGAGCAGTACTTC. Translation gives CASSPVGDSYEQYF.

This chain uses TRBV28 with TRBJ2-3; the D is unclear. With 3 bases removed from V and 5 bases from J, the gap between germline ends came to 3 bases. Germline V gives CDR1 MDHEN, CDR2 SYDVKM. There are 11 residues in the CDR3. Here the CDR3 DNA reads TGTGCCAGCAGTTTTAAAGATACGCAGTATTTT. It yields the protein CASSFKDTQYF.

This sequence joins TRBV7-7 and TRBJ2-7, with a possible D match to TRBD2 (6 bases). Germline CDR1 is SSHAT and CDR2 is FNYEAQ (reference sequence). Deletions cut 5 bases from V and 4 bases from J, with 15 bases between. The CDR3 runs to 14 residues. Here the CDR3 reads CASSPGGISYEQYF. In nucleotides, the CDR3 is TGTGCCAGCAGCCCCGGCGGGATTTCGTACGAGCAGTACTTC.

The chain links TRBV9 to TRBJ1-2; 7 bases agree with TRBD1. The CDR3 runs 13 residues. V dropped 7 bases and J dropped 8; count of bases not matched to a gene: 11. The V gene's germline CDR1 is SGDLS and CDR2 YYNGEE. The CDR3 DNA reads as TGTGCCAGCGAAGGGACAGCTACGTGGGGCTACACCTTC. Amino acid sequence: CASEGTATWGYTF.

Concerning this clone: The junction does not match germline at one end; this may be a read error. In DNA, the CDR3 is TGTACCTGGGGCCTACTAGCCGCCGAGCAGTACTTC. Its protein is CTWGLLAAEQYF. V usage is TRBV30 and J usage is TRBJ2-7; D possibly corresponds to TRBD2 (6 bases). CDR3 length equals 12 residues. Germline CDR1 GTSNPN, CDR2 SVGIG (reference sequence).

V is TRBV7-2 and J is TRBJ2-4; 14 nucleotides agree with TRBD2. The CDR3 is 18 residues long. Germline V lookup: CDR1 SGHTA, CDR2 FQGNSA. V was pared by 3 bases and J by 4 bases, with 8 bases of the junction left unmatched. CDR3 sequence reads: CASSFRTSGRKEKNIQYF. The CDR3 coding sequence is TGTGCCAGCAGCTTCCGGACTAGCGGGAGGAAGGAAAAAAACATTCAGTACTTC.

This clone was counted between two and nine times. The rearrangement uses TRBV7-9 and TRBJ1-2; the match to TRBD1 covers 8 bases. V was clipped by 3 bases and J by 2 bases; unmatched bases: 5. From germline, CDR1 is SEHNR and CDR2 FQNEAQ (reference sequence). The CDR3 loop spans 15 amino acids. The CDR3: CASSLQGAPNYGYTF. The CDR3 DNA sequence: TGTGCCAGCAGCTTGCAGGGGGCGCCGAACTATGGCTACACCTTC.

This clone appeared once. The chain joins TRBV27 to TRBJ2-7, with a tentative D call TRBD1 (6 bases). Looked up from germline, CDR1 is MNHEY and CDR2 is SMNVEV (reference sequence). Trimming stripped 7 bases from V and 0 bases from J, with 7 bases between. The CDR3 has 12 amino acids. CDR3 DNA: TGTGCCAGCATGGACAGCTCCTACGAGCAGTACTTC. It specifies CASMDSSYEQYF.

This clone was recorded a few times. V usage is TRBV2 and J usage is TRBJ1-4; D perhaps matches TRBD1 (5 bases). This CDR3 region has 15 residues. The germline V and J ends were trimmed by 4 bases and 3 bases, with 12 bases remaining between them. Germline lookup yields CDR1 SNHLY and CDR2 FYNNEI. CDR3 region: CASSAQAVANEKLFF. In nucleotides, the CDR3 is TGTGCCAGCAGTGCACAGGCAGTGGCTAATGAAAAACTGTTTTTT.

V usage is TRBV5-6 and J usage is TRBJ2-5; 10 nucleotides align to TRBD1. The DNA end is more similar to TRBJ2-7, so the J call may be wrong. The length of the CDR3 is 19 residues. From germline, CDR1 is SGHDT and CDR2 YYEEEE. The CDR3 region has the DNA TGTGCCAGCAGCTCGCCTAATCCGGGACAGGGGATACGACCCTACGAGCAGTACTTC. This encodes CASSSPNPGQGIRPYEQYF.